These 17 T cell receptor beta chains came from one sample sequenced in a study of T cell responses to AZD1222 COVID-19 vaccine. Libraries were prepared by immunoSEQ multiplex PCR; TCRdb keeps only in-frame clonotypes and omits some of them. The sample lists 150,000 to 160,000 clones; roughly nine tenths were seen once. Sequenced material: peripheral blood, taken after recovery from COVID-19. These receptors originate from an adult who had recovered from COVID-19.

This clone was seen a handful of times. DNA of the CDR3: TGTGCCAGCAGCTTAAGGGCTCGGGGTCTTGATTCACCCCTCCACTTT. This translates into CASSLRARGLDSPLHF. This chain connects TRBV7-3 to TRBJ1-6; no clear D gene. Trimming cost V 1 base and J 8 bases, with 15 bases left between them. Germline lookup yields CDR1 SGHTA and CDR2 FQGTGA. CDR3 length: 16 amino acids.

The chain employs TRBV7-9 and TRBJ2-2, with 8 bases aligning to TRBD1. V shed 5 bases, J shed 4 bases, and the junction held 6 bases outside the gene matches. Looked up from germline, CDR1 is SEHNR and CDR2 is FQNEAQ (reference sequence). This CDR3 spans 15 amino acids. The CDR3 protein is CASSPGQVVTGELFF. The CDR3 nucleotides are TGTGCCAGCAGCCCGGGACAGGTGGTCACCGGGGAGCTGTTTTTT.

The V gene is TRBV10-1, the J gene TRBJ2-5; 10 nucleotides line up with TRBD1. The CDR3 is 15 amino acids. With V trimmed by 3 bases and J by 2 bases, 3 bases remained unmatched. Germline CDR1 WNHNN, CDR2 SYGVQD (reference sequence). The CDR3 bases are TGCGCCAGCAGTGAAGGACAGGGGGGACAAGAGACCCAGTACTTC. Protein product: CASSEGQGGQETQYF.

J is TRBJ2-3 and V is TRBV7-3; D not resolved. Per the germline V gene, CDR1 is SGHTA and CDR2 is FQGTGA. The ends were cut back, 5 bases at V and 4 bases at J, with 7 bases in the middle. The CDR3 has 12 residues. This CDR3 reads CASSLMADTQYF. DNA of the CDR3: TGTGCCAGCAGCCTAATGGCAGATACGCAGTATTTT.

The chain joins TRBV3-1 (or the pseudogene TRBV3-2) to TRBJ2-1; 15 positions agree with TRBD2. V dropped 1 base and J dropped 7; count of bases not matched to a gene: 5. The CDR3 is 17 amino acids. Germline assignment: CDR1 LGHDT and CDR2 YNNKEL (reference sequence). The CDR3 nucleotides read TGTGCCAGCAGCCAAGGGGGACTAGCGGGGGGACTGAATGAGCAGTTCTTC. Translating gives CASSQGGLAGGLNEQFF.

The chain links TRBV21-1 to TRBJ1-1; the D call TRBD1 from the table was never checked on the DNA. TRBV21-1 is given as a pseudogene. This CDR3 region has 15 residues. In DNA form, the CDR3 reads TGTGCCAGCAGCAAAGAGGGACAGACGAACACTGAAGCTTTCTTT. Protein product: CASSKEGQTNTEAFF.

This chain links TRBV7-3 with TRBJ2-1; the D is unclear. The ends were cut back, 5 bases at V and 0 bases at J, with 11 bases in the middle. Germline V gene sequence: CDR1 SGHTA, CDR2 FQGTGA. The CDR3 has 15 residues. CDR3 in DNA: TGTGCCAGCAGCACCCGAGCGAGCTCCTACAATGAGCAGTTCTTC. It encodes CASSTRASSYNEQFF.

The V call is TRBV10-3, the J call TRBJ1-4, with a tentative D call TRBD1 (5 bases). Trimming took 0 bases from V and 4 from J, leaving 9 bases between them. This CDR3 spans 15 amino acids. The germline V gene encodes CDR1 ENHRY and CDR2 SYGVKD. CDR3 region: CAISESQRGNEKLFF. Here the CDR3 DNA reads TGTGCCATCAGTGAGTCCCAGAGGGGTAATGAAAAACTGTTTTTT.

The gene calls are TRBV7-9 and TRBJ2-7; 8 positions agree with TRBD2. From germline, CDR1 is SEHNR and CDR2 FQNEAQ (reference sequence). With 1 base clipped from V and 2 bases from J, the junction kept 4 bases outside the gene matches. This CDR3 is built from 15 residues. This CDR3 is CASSLVGGGTYEQYF. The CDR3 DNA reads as TGTGCCAGCAGCTTAGTCGGCGGGGGGACCTACGAGCAGTACTTC.

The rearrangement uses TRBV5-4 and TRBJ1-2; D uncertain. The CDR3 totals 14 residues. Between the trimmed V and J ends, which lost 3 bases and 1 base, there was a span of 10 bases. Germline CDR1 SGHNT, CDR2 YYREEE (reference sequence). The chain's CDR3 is CASSSGRNNYGYTF. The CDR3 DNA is TGTGCCAGCAGCTCCGGACGGAATAACTATGGCTACACCTTC.

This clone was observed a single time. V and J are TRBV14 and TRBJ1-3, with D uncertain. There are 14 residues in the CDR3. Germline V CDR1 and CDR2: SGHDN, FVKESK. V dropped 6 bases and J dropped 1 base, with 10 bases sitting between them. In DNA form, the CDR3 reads TGTGCCAGCAGACCCGTAGGGTCTGGAAACACCATATATTTT. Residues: CASRPVGSGNTIYF.

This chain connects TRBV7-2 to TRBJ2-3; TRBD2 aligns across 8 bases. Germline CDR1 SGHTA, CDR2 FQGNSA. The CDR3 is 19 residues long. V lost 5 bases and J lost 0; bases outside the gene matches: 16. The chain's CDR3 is CASSPWGVAGYTSTDTQYF. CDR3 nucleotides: TGTGCCAGCAGCCCCTGGGGGGTAGCGGGGTATACTAGCACAGATACGCAGTATTTT.

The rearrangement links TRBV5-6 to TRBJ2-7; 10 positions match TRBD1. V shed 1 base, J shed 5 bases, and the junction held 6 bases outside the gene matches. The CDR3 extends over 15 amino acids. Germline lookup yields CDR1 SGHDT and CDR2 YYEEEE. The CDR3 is CASSLPGGQGNEQYF. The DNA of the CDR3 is TGTGCCAGCAGCTTGCCGGGGGGACAGGGGAACGAGCAGTACTTC. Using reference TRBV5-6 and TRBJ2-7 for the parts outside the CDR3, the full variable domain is DAGVTQSPTHLIKTRGQQVTLRCSPKSGHDTVSWYQQALGQGPQFIFQYYEEEERQRGNFPDRFSGHQFPNYSSELNVNALLLGDSALYLCASSLPGGQGNEQYFGPGTRLTVT.

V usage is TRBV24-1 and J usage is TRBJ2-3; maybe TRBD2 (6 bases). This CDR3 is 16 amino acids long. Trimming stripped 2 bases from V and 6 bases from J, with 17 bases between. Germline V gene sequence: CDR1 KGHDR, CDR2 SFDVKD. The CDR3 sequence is CATSDSGPSGVDTQYF. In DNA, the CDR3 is TGTGCCACCAGTGATTCTGGGCCCTCGGGAGTGGATACGCAGTATTTT.

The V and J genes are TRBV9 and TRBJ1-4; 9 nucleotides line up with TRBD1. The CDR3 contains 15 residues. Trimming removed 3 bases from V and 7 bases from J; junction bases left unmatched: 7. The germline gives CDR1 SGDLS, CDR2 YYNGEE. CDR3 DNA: TGTGCCAGCAGCGGAGAAGGACAGGGGTCTGAAAAACTGTTTTTT. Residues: CASSGEGQGSEKLFF.

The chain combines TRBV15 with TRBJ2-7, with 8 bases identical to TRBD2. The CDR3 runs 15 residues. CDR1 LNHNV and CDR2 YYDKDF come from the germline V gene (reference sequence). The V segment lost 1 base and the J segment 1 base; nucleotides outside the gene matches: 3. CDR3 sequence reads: CATSRALAGSYEQYF. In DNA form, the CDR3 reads TGTGCCACCAGCAGAGCCCTAGCGGGTTCCTACGAGCAGTACTTC.

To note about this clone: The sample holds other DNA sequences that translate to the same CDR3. The CDR3 loop reads CASIRDGDTEAFF. The DNA for the CDR3 is TGTGCCAGCATTAGGGACGGGGACACTGAAGCTTTCTTT. The V and J genes are TRBV2 and TRBJ1-1; D possibly corresponds to TRBD1 (5 bases). Germline V gene data show CDR1 as SNHLY and CDR2 as FYNNEI. The V gene lost 7 bases and the J gene lost 3 bases, with 12 bases spanning the gap. The CDR3 consists of 13 residues.